The clone carrying this T cell receptor beta chain is a singleton in its sample. Its antigen is unidentified. This sample is part of a study of cytomegalovirus exposure and HLA in healthy donors. Findings of the study overall: Most sequenced TCRs were rare (though some public TCRs occurred in many donors). The classifier reportedly diagnosed cytomegalovirus status with high sensitivity and specificity.

Looked up from germline, CDR1 is PRHDT and CDR2 is FYEKMQ (reference sequence). Trimming pared 7 bases from V and 3 bases from J, leaving 14 bases between. This CDR3 comprises 14 residues. The donors were part of the validation cohort of over a hundred subjects. That cohort was separate from the first cohort, which comprised 700 or so subjects. TCRdb's table, derived via immunoSEQ multiplex PCR, lists solely in-frame clones and lacks some. This table has around 250,000 clones, about nine tenths appearing once. J is TRBJ2-3 and V is TRBV13; TRBD1 might be the D (5 bases). The sequence was obtained from a young woman in good health and CMV-seronegative. Sequenced material: PBMCs. The CDR3 here is CASKLGVETDTQYF. As DNA, the CDR3 is TGTGCCAGCAAATTAGGGGTGGAGACAGATACGCAGTATTTT.